This T cell receptor beta chain came from a study of cytomegalovirus exposure and HLA in healthy donors. Study-wide context: Unique TCRs from HLA-typed donors, around 93 million of them, were held in an early data release.

The PCR employed 60 Vbeta primers together with 13 Jbeta primers. Assay: immunoSEQ multiplex PCR; the TCRdb copy retains only in-frame clones and omits some. The data show more than 95,000 clones, over 70% seen once. With regard to this clone: As yet, its antigen is unknown.

Findings and limits, study-wide: Analysis performed later found 15,000 or so TCR beta sequences associated with HLA alleles at 0.05 false discovery rate.

Germline V CDR1 and CDR2: MNHNS, SASEGT. This CDR3 contains 13 residues. V was pared by 9 bases and J by 1 base, with 10 bases between. The genes are TRBV6-1 and TRBJ1-5, with D possibly TRBD1 on 5 matching bases. Input material: PBMCs. This receptor was taken from a woman aged 18-29 years in good health and CMV-seronegative. CDR3 coding DNA: TGTGCCAGTTCAGGGTTGAGCAATCAGCCCCAGCATTTT. It yields the protein CASSGLSNQPQHF.